There are a few counts of the clone carrying this TCR beta chain. This sample is drawn from a study of blood T cell repertoires in COVID-19. This CDR3 region has 16 residues. CDR1 and CDR2 from the germline V gene are SGHRS and YFSETQ. Trimming cost V 0 bases and J 4 bases, with 14 bases left between them. Clones were sequenced by immunoSEQ multiplex PCR, and TCRdb holds only the in-frame ones, with some missing. The table includes over 250,000 clones, around 85% detected once. The chain has TRBV5-1 and TRBJ2-1; weak D call: TRBD2 (5 bases). Input material: peripheral blood. The TCR sequence derives from a man aged 45 to 65 with active or convalescent COVID-19. CDR3 residues: CASSLGGVIYYNEQFF. In DNA, the CDR3 is TGCGCCAGCAGCTTGGGGGGAGTTATATATTACAATGAGCAGTTCTTC.